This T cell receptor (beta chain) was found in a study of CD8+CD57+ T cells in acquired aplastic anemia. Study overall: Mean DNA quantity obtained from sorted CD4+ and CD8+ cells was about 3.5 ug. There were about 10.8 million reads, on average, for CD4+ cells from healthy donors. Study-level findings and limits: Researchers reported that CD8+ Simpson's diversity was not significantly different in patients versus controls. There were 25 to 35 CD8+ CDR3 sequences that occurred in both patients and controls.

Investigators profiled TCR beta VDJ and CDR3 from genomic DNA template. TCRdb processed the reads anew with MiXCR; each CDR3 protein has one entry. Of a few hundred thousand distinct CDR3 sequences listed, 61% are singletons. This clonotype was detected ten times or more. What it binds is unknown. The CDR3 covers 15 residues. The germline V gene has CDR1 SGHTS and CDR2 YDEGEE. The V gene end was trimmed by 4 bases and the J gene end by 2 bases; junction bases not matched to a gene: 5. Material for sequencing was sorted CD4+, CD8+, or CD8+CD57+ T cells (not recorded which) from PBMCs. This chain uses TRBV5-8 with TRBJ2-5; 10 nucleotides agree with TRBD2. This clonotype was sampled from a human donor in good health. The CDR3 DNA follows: TGTGCCAGCAGCGACGAAGCGGGGGGGCAAGAGACCCAGTACTTC. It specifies CASSDEAGGQETQYF. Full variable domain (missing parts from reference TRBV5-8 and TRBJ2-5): EAGVTQSPTHLIKTRGQQATLRCSPISGHTSVYWYQQALGLGLQFLLWYDEGEERNRGNFPPRFSGRQFPNYSSELNVNALELEDSALYLCASSDEAGGQETQYFGPGTRLLVL.